Sequencing of this T cell receptor (beta chain) was carried out in a study of cytomegalovirus exposure and HLA in healthy donors. The PCR contained 60 Vbeta and 13 Jbeta primers. Sequencing was performed with immunoSEQ multiplex PCR; in TCRdb, only in-frame clones are kept and a portion is missing. Here the sample spans about 62,000 clones, around 87% being singletons. This clone is a singleton in its sample. CDR3 length: 15 residues. The trim removed 5 bases at V and 3 bases at J, leaving 7 bases unmatched. Germline CDR1 is SGHNT and CDR2 is YYREEE (reference sequence). This receptor was taken from a man younger than 35 in good health and CMV-seronegative. The sequenced sample was PBMCs. The chain couples TRBV5-4 to TRBJ1-4; 7 bases are shared with TRBD1. The CDR3 DNA sequence: TGTGCCAGCAGTTCGACAGGGTTGGCTAATGAAAAACTGTTTTTT. Translation: CASSSTGLANEKLFF.